These T cell receptor beta chains were read from a single sample in a study of regulatory T cells in long-lasting Graves disease. MiXCR was run by TCRdb on the multiplex PCR reads, yielding one entry per CDR3 protein. This table has roughly 450,000 distinct CDR3 sequences, less than 25% appearing once. The input for sequencing was peripheral blood mononuclear cells (PBMCs), taken when the disease was refractory, from a patient treated with antithyroid drugs. Source of these receptors: a female donor with Graves disease. The CDR3 runs from the conserved cysteine through the conserved F or W. Fields, in order: J gene, V gene, CDR3 protein.

TRBJ2-1 | TRBV20-1 | CSAAGAGYEQFF
TRBJ2-2 | TRBV29-1 | CSVGTSGGSGELFF
TRBJ1-6 | TRBV6-9 | CASSYFRETSYNSPLHF
TRBJ1-1 | TRBV18 | CASSPREDREVAFF
TRBJ2-7 | TRBV6-1 | CASSSDRGQTYEQYF
TRBJ1-2 | TRBV12-3/TRBV12-4 | CASSPTALTSGYTF
TRBJ2-2 | TRBV27 | CASSPGLNTGELFF
TRBJ2-5 | TRBV25-1 | CASSERQGQETQYF
TRBJ1-4 | TRBV6-1 | CASSLDGTNEKLFF
TRBJ2-5 | TRBV20-1 | CSASGRTRVETQYF
TRBJ1-2 | TRBV28 | CASTDSGTGHYGYTF
TRBJ2-7 | TRBV6-2/TRBV6-3 | CASSYWTGGSLEQYF
TRBJ2-7 | TRBV12-3/TRBV12-4 | CASRRLAGKPQYF
TRBJ2-5 | TRBV12-3/TRBV12-4 | CASSSLGQGGEETQYF
TRBJ2-5 | TRBV7-2 | CASSPEGFRETQYF
TRBJ2-7 | TRBV5-1 | CASRSAGDFYEQYF
TRBJ1-4 | TRBV30 | CAWRRFGGEKLFF